This TCR beta chain was captured in a study of T cells in Graves' hyperthyroidism and ophthalmopathy (dated by TCRdb to about 2019). For the wider study: Peripheral blood was collected at initial diagnosis, before any treatment. In addition, the study compared T-cell repertoires in thyroid tissue and in blood from five to seven Graves' hyperthyroidism patients. To identify TCR V-J signatures that set the groups apart, the researchers used a discovery cohort of 100 patients, made up of some 41 with Graves' ophthalmopathy and about 59 with stable Graves' hyperthyroidism. According to the paper, TCR Vbeta CDR3 sequencing was carried out on 135 peripheral blood samples, which came from some 41 ophthalmopathy, fewer than 80 hyperthyroidism and about 17 progressor patients. The 100 discovery patients were randomly split 7:3 into training and test sets. After sampling, hyperthyroidism patients received methimazole starting at 30 mg daily, and ophthalmopathy patients received high-dose intravenous methylprednisolone. An independent validation cohort of 18 to 20 hyperthyroidism patients and 17 patients who later progressed to ophthalmopathy tested prospective prediction of ophthalmopathy.

Measured from the cysteine to the phenylalanine, the CDR3 is 15 residues long. The CDR3 DNA has 45 bases and is translated from base 1. V is reduced by 1 base and J by 0 bases, leaving a spacing of 7 bases between them. The CDR1 and CDR2 encoded by the germline V gene are ENHRY and SYGVKD. TCR beta CDR3 regions were amplified from RNA transcripts. For the first round of RT-PCR on the TCR CDR3, the HTBI primer set was used together with the Qiagen OneStep RT-PCR kit. Libraries were constructed in a second round of multiplex PCR, after which size selection and purification were performed. Libraries were sequenced paired-end with 100 bp reads on an Illumina HiSeq2000. In the paper's pipeline: SOAPnuke was used to process the raw data, throwing out any read that contained adapters or uncalled bases, had a mean Phred below 15, or lacked an exact constant-primer or identifier match. COPE v1.2.5 was used to merge high-quality paired reads, and clonotypes were defined as unique nucleotide sequences. MiTCR v1.1 was used to align the clonotypes against IMGT TRBV, TRBD and TRBJ reference segments. The analysis was restricted to V-J combinations with a frequency above 0.0001, which together covered just over 99% of the repertoires. A TCS score was defined as the ratio between F50 (clonal expansion) and ExV (chaos), using BLOSUM62-based TCRdist between CDR3 peptides within each V-J. Welch's t-statistics and random forest reduced fewer than 600 V-J features to 13, which were used in a naive Bayes classifier (R e1071). TCRdb reran the public reads through fastp at Q25 and MiXCR, keeping productive beta chains. Each CDR3 protein gets just one entry, which takes the most common genes and DNA from the rows behind it. These V and J calls are TCRdb output, not the study's own analysis. Within this sample are 500,000 to 600,000 distinct CDR3 sequences, with around 15% of them counted one time only. The top ten clones comprise approximately 20% of the sample.

This clonotype has only a few counts. The target of this receptor is not known. No per-base quality is available; no much larger clone lies one base away. Stable Graves' hyperthyroidism was defined as no progression to ophthalmopathy during 18 months of follow-up. Hyperthyroidism patients were aged 18 to 65 years and newly diagnosed, with disease duration of less than 2 months. Exclusion was applied to patients with uncontrolled infections, other autoimmune diseases, pregnancy or lactation. Clinical symptoms, serum thyroxine and TRAb, thyroid ultrasound, and orbital computed tomography formed the basis for the diagnoses. PBMCs were separated from about 10 ml of fresh peripheral blood using Ficoll-Paque density gradient centrifugation. Trizol reagent was used to extract total RNA, and RNA quality was then checked on an Agilent 2100 Bioanalyzer. Results and caveats for the whole study, not just this receptor: No statistical method was used to fix the sample size in advance, and group allocation was not hidden from the investigators. In validation, the model predicted progression to ophthalmopathy a median of approximately 6.3 months before onset, with approximately 68% sensitivity and roughly 79% specificity. Most expanded thyroid clonotypes (frequency above 0.001) were also detected in blood, a finding suggesting that blood repertoires may reflect thyroid immune responses. In cross-validation, a model built on a 13 V-J signature told ophthalmopathy apart from stable hyperthyroidism with under 90% sensitivity and roughly 81% specificity, and in testing the same model reached 80%/75%.

Material: blood. The rearranged segments are TRBV10-3 and TRBJ2-4, with TRBD2 perhaps the D gene, on 6 matching bases. This receptor was identified in a woman aged 18-30 years with Graves' hyperthyroidism. The nucleotides read TGTGCCATCAGTGAGTGGAGGGTAGCCAAAAACATTCAGTACTTC. The encoded protein is CAISEWRVAKNIQYF.